One T cell receptor beta chain is described in this entry. Antigen specificity is unknown. The data are from a study of T cells in tuberculosis. For the study at large: CD1B tetramers identified T cells specific for mycobacterial lipid GMM.

Profiled with immunoSEQ multiplex PCR; TCRdb holds only in-frame clones, not every one. In the table there are about 37,000 clones, around 93% of which are singletons. Broader study findings: A GMM-specific repertoire classifier reached approximately 90% accuracy, AUROC approximately 0.93.

As to time point: new active TB diagnosis, blood taken before or within 7 days of starting treatment. Positive smear microscopy and/or M. tuberculosis culture confirmed active disease. This CDR3 spans 14 amino acids. Germline CDR1 SGHRS, CDR2 YFSETQ. Trimming cost V 0 bases and J 4 bases, with 10 bases left between them. The material was PBMCs, obtained at tuberculosis diagnosis. This sequence joins TRBV5-1 and TRBJ1-2, with unresolved D. The sequence derives from an adult with tuberculosis. CDR3 sequence: CASSLEEKIYGYTF. The CDR3 nucleotides read TGCGCCAGCAGCTTGGAAGAGAAAATCTATGGCTACACCTTC. Based on the CDR3 plus reference TRBV5-1 and TRBJ1-2, the full variable domain is KAGVTQTPRYLIKTRGQQVTLSCSPISGHRSVSWYQQTPGQGLQFLFEYFSETQRNKGNFPGRFSGRQFSNSRSEMNVSTLELGDSALYLCASSLEEKIYGYTFGSGTRLTVV.